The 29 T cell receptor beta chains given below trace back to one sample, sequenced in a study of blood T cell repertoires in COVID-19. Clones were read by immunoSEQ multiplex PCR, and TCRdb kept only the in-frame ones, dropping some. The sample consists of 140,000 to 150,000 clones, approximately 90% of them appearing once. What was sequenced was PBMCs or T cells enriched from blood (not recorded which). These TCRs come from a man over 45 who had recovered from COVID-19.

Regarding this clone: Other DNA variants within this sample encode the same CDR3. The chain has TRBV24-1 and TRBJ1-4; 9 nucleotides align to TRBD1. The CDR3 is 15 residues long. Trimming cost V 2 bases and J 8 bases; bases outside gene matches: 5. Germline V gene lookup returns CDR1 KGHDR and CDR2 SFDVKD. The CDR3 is CATSDSRQGGEKLFF. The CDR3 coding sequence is TGTGCCACCAGTGATTCAAGACAGGGGGGCGAAAAACTGTTTTTT.

CDR3 amino acids: CASSQGGENIQYF. The CDR3 DNA is TGCGCCAGCAGCCAAGGGGGCGAAAACATTCAGTACTTC. V is TRBV4-3 and J is TRBJ2-4; D is possibly TRBD1 (5 bases). Deletions cut 1 base from V and 5 bases from J, with 6 bases between. Germline V CDR1 and CDR2: LGHNA, YSLEER. There are 13 residues in the CDR3.

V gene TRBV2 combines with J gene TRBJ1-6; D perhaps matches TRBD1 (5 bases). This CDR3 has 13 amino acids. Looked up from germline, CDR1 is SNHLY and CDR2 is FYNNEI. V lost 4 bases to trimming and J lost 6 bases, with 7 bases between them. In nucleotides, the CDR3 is TGTGCCAGCAGTGGGCAGGGTAATTCACCCCTCCACTTT. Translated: CASSGQGNSPLHF.

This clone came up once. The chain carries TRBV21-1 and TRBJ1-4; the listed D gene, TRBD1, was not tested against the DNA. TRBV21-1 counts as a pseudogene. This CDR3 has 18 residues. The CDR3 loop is CASTKGTGVHATNEKLFF. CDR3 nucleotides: TGTGCCAGCACAAAAGGGACAGGGGTACATGCAACTAATGAAAAACTGTTTTTT.

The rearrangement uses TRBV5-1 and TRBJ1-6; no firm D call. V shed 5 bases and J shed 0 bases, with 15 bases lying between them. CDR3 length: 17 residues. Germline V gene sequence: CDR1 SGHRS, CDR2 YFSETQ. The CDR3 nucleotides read TGCGCCAGCAGAGTATCAGGCACCAGCTCCTATAATTCACCCCTCCACTTT. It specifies CASRVSGTSSYNSPLHF.

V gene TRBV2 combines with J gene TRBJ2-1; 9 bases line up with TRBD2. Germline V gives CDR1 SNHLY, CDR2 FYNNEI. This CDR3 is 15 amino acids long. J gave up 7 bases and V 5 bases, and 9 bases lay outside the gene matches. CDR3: CASSLLLAGVNEQFF. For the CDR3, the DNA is TGTGCCAGCAGTCTTTTACTAGCGGGCGTGAATGAGCAGTTCTTC.

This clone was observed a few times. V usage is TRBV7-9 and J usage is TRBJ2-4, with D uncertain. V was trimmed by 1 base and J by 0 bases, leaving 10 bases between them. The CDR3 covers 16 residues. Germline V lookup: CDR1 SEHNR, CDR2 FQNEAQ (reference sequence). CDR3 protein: CASSLETRLAKNIQYF. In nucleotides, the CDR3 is TGTGCCAGCAGCTTAGAAACCCGACTAGCCAAAAACATTCAGTACTTC.

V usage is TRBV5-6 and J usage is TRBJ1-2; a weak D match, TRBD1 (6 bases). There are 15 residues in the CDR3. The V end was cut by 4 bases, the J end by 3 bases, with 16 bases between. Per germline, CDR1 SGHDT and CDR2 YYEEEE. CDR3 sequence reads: CASSPAGTLHYGYTF. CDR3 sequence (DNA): TGTGCCAGCAGCCCCGCCGGGACACTTCACTATGGCTACACCTTC.

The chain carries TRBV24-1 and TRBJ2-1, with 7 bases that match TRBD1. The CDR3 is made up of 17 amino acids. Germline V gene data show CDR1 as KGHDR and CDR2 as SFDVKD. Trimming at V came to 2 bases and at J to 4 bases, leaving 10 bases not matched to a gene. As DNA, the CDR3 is TGTGCCACCAGTGATTCGCTGACAGGGAATAAGTACAATGAGCAGTTCTTC. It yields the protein CATSDSLTGNKYNEQFF.

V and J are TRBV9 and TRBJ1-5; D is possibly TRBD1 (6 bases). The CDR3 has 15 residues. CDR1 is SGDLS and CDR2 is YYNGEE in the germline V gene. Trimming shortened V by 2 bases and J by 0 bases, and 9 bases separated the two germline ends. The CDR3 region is CASSVGDISNQPQHF. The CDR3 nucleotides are TGTGCCAGCAGCGTCGGGGACATTAGCAATCAGCCCCAGCATTTT.

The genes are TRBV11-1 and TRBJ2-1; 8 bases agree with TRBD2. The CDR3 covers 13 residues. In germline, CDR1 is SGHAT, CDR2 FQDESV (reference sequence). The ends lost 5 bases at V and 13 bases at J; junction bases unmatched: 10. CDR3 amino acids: CASSVERGLGQFF. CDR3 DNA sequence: TGTGCCAGCAGCGTAGAGCGGGGGCTAGGACAGTTCTTC.

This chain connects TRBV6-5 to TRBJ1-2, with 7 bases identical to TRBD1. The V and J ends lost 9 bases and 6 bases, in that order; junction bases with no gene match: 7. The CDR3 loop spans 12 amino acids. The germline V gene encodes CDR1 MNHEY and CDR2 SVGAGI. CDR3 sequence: CASYRGGDGYTF. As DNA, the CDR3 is TGTGCCAGTTACAGGGGCGGAGATGGCTACACCTTC.

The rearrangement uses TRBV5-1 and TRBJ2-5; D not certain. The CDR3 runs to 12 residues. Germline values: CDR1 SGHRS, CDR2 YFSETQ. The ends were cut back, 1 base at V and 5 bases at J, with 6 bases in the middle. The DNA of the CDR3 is TGCGCCAGCAGCTTGCGCCGGGAGACCCAGTACTTC. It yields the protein CASSLRRETQYF.

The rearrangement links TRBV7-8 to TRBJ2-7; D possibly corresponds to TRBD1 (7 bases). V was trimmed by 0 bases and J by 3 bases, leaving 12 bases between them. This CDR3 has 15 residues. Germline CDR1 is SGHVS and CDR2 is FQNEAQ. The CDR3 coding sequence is TGTGCCAGCAGCTTAGCGTGGCAGGGGGGCTACGAGCAGTACTTC. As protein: CASSLAWQGGYEQYF.

The CDR3 protein is CASSRQGYTEAFF. The CDR3 DNA sequence: TGTGCCAGCAGTCGACAGGGTTACACTGAAGCTTTCTTT. The chain carries TRBV12-3 or TRBV12-4 and TRBJ1-1; the match to TRBD1 covers 7 bases. The CDR3 is made up of 13 amino acids. The junction had 3 bases not matched to a gene; V was cut back by 5 bases and J by 3 bases.

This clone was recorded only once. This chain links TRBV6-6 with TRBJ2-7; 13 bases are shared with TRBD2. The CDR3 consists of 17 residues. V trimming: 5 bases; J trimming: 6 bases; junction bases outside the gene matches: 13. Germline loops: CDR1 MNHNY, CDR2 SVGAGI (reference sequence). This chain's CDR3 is CASSRTQGLAGNLEQYV. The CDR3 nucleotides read TGTGCCAGCAGTCGCACACAGGGACTAGCGGGGAATCTCGAGCAGTACGTC.

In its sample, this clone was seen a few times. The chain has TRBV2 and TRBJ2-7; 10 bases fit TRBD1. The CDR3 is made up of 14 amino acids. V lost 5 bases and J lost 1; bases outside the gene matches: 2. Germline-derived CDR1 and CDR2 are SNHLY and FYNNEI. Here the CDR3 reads CASSWTGGSYEQYF. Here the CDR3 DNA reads TGTGCCAGCAGTTGGACAGGGGGGTCCTACGAGCAGTACTTC. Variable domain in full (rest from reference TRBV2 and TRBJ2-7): EPEVTQTPSHQVTQMGQEVILRCVPISNHLYFYWYRQILGQKVEFLVSFYNNEISEKSEIFDDQFSVERPDGSNFTLKIRSTKLEDSAMYFCASSWTGGSYEQYFGPGTRLTVT.

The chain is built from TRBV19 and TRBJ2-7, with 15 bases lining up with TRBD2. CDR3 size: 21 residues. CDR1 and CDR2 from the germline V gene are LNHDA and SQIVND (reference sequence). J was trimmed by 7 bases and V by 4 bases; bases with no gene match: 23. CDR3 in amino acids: CASSRYLLTGTSGRRFGEQYF. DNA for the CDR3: TGTGCCAGTAGTAGATATCTCCTCACCGGGACTAGCGGGAGGCGGTTCGGGGAGCAGTACTTC.

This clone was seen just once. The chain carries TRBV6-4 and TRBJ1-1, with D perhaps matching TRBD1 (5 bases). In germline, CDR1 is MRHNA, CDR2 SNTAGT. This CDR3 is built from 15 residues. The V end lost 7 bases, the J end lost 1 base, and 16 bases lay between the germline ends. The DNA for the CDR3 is TGTGCCAGCACACAAGACGGGAGGGGGAACACTGAAGCTTTCTTT. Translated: CASTQDGRGNTEAFF.

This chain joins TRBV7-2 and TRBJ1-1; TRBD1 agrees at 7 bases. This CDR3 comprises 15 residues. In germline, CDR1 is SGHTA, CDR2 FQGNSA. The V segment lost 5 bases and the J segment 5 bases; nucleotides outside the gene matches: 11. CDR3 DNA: TGTGCCAGCAGCCCCAGGCCCGGGACAGTTACTGAAGCTTTCTTT. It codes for CASSPRPGTVTEAFF. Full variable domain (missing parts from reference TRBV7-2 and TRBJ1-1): GAGVSQSPSNKVTEKGKDVELRCDPISGHTALYWYRQSLGQGLEFLIYFQGNSAPDKSGLPSDRFSAERTGGSVSTLTIQRTQQEDSAVYLCASSPRPGTVTEAFFGQGTRLTVV.

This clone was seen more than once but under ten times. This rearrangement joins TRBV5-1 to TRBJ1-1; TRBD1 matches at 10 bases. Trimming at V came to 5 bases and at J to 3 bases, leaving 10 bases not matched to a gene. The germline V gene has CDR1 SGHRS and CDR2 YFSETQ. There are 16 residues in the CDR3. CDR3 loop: CASRDRQGAWDTEAFF. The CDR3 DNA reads TGCGCCAGCAGAGACCGACAGGGGGCATGGGACACTGAAGCTTTCTTT.

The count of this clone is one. DNA of the CDR3: TGCGCCAGCAGCCTGGGACTAGCGGGAGGTCGCTCCTACAATGAGCAGTTCTTC. It translates to CASSLGLAGGRSYNEQFF. The chain is built from TRBV5-1 and TRBJ2-1; 15 bases fit TRBD2. The ends lost 4 bases at V and 0 bases at J; junction bases unmatched: 5. Germline-derived CDR1 and CDR2 are SGHRS and YFSETQ. This CDR3 is 18 amino acids long.

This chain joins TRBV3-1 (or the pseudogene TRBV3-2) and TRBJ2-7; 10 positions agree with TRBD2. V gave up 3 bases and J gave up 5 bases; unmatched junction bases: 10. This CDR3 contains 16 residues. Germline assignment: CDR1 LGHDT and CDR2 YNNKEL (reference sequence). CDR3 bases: TGTGCCAGCAGCCATACACTTCTAGCGGGAGAGGACGAGCAGTACTTC. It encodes CASSHTLLAGEDEQYF.

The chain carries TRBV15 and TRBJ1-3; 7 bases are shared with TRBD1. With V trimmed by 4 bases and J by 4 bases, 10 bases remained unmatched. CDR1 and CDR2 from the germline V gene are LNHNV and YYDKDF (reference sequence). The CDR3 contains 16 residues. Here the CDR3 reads CATSIAFPGQGNTIYF. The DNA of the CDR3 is TGTGCCACCAGCATCGCTTTCCCGGGACAGGGAAACACCATATATTTT.

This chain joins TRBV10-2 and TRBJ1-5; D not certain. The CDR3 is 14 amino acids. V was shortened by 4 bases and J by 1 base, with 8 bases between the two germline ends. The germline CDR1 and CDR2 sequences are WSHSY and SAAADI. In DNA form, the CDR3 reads TGCGCCAGCAGTGCTAGTCAGAGCAATCAGCCCCAGCATTTT. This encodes CASSASQSNQPQHF.

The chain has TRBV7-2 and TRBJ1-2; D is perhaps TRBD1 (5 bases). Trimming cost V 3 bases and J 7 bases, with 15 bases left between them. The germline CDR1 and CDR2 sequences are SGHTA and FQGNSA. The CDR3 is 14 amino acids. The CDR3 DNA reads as TGTGCCAGCAGCTTCCCGGGGGTTACGGGTGGCTACACCTTC. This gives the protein CASSFPGVTGGYTF.

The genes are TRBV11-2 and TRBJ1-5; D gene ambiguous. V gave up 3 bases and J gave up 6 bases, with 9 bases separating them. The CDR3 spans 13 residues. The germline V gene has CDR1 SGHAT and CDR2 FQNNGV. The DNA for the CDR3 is TGTGCCAGCAGCTTGAGCTCGTCTCAGCCCCAGCATTTT. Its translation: CASSLSSSQPQHF.

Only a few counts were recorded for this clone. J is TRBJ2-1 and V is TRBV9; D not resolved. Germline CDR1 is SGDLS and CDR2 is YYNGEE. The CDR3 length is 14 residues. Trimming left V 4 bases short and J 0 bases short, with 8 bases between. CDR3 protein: CASSPLISYNEQFF. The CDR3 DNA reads TGTGCCAGCAGCCCCCTTATCTCCTACAATGAGCAGTTCTTC.

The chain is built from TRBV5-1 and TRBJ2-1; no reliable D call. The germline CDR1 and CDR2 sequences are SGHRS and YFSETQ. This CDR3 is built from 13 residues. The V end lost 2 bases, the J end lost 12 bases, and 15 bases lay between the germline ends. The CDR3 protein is CASSFEPRLWQFF. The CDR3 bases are TGCGCCAGCAGCTTTGAACCGCGATTGTGGCAGTTCTTC.